A selection of T cell receptor beta chains follows, all from one sample in a study of neurological immune-mediated disorders. From the 5' RACE reads, TCRdb called clonotypes with MiXCR, one entry per CDR3 protein. The repertoire holds about 74,000 distinct CDR3 sequences, around 5% seen once, with 6% to 9.5% in the top ten. Sequenced material: PBMCs. The receptor set was obtained from a man aged 18 to 30 with multiple sclerosis. Each CDR3 is given with its conserved first and last residue. A D gene is named only where the DNA matches it firmly. Size values are once, few and many counts, or a class for expanded clones, and some rows have none.

v_call	clone_size	cdr3_length	d_call	j_call	cdr3_aa	cdr3_nt
TRBV10-2	many	15	TRBD1	TRBJ2-2	CASSGQGAKTGELFF	TGCGCCAGCAGCGGACAGGGGGCAAAAACCGGGGAGCTGTTTTTT
TRBV5-1	many	15	TRBD1	TRBJ1-1	CASSLGGQRNTEAFF	TGCGCCAGCAGCTTGGGGGGACAGAGGAACACTGAAGCTTTCTTT
TRBV6-1	many	16	-	TRBJ2-4	CASSHPTALAKNIQYF	TGTGCCAGCAGTCACCCGACAGCTTTAGCCAAAAACATTCAGTACTTC
TRBV29-1	many	13	-	TRBJ2-3	CSVWTESTDTQYF	TGCAGCGTATGGACAGAAAGCACAGATACGCAGTATTTT
TRBV18	many	15	TRBD2	TRBJ2-1	CASSLFVAGDNEQFF	TGTGCCAGCTCCCTGTTCGTAGCGGGAGACAATGAGCAGTTCTTC
TRBV12-3/TRBV12-4	many	15	-	TRBJ2-6	CASSQEGAGANVLTF	TGTGCCAGCAGTCAAGAGGGCGCTGGGGCCAACGTCCTGACTTTC
TRBV12-3/TRBV12-4	many	14	-	TRBJ1-1	CASSLGEGYTEAFF	TGTGCCAGCAGTTTGGGTGAGGGGTACACTGAAGCTTTCTTT
TRBV20-1	-	15	TRBD2	TRBJ2-7	CSARTSGISSYEQYF	TGCAGTGCTAGGACTAGCGGTATTAGCTCCTACGAGCAGTACTTC
TRBV6-5	many	15	TRBD2	TRBJ2-1	CASSYSREGSIEQFF	TGTGCCAGCAGTTACTCTCGGGAGGGCAGCATTGAGCAGTTCTTC
TRBV7-3	many	15	TRBD2	TRBJ2-7	CASSPGASGNHEQYF	TGTGCCAGCAGCCCCGGGGCTAGCGGGAACCACGAGCAGTACTTC
TRBV20-1	many	14	TRBD2	TRBJ2-2	CSARPWGGPGELFF	TGCAGTGCTAGACCCTGGGGAGGGCCCGGGGAGCTGTTTTTT
TRBV6-5	few	15	TRBD1	TRBJ1-5	CASSFGQGGNQPQNF	TGTGCCAGCAGTTTTGGACAGGGTGGCAATCAGCCCCAGAATTTT
TRBV6-1	-	13	TRBD1	TRBJ2-7	CASSIQGVDEQYF	TGTGCCAGCAGTATCCAGGGGGTGGACGAGCAGTACTTC
TRBV12-5	many	13	-	TRBJ2-7	CASGLGQSYEQYF	TGTGCTAGTGGTTTGGGACAGTCCTACGAGCAGTACTTC
TRBV5-1	many	15	-	TRBJ2-1	CASSLWTHPDDEQFF	TGCGCCAGCAGCTTGTGGACACACCCCGACGATGAGCAGTTCTTC
TRBV7-8	many	14	-	TRBJ2-7	CASGGGRAMDEQYF	TGTGCCTCTGGGGGGGGCAGGGCAATGGACGAGCAGTACTTC
TRBV6-6	many	13	TRBD1	TRBJ2-1	CASSYRGLNEQFF	TGTGCCAGCAGTTACAGGGGGCTCAATGAGCAGTTCTTC
TRBV7-2	many	15	-	TRBJ2-1	CASSLSFGPFNEQFF	TGTGCCAGCAGCTTAAGTTTCGGACCATTCAATGAGCAGTTCTTC
TRBV4-3	many	15	-	TRBJ2-5	CASSQVPGATETQYF	TGCGCCAGCAGCCAAGTTCCGGGAGCTACGGAGACCCAGTACTTC
TRBV7-2	few	15	-	TRBJ1-1	CASSLLGLLGGGAFF	TGTGCCAGCAGCTTGTTAGGGTTATTGGGGGGGGGAGCTTTCTTT
TRBV6-6	many	15	-	TRBJ2-3	CASSRRGGPGDTQYF	TGTGCCAGCAGCCGACGCGGAGGGCCGGGAGATACGCAGTATTTT